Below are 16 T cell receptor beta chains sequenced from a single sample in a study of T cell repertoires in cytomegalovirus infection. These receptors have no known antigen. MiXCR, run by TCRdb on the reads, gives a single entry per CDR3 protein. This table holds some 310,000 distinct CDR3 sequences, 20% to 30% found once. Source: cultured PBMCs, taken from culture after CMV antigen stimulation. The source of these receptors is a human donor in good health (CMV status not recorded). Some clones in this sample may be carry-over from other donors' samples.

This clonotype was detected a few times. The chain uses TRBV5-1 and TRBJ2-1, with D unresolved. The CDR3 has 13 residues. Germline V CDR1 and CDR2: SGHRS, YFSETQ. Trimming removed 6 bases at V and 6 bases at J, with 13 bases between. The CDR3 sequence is CASNVGASNEQFF. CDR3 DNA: TGCGCCAGCAACGTCGGCGCGAGCAATGAGCAGTTCTTC.

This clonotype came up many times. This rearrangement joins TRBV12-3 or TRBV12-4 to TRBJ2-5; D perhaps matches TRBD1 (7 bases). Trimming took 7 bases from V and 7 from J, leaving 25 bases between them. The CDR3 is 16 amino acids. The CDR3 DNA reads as TGTGCCAGCATCCCTAGGGGGCTTTGGGGGGTCGGGACCCAGTACTTC. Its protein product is CASIPRGLWGVGTQYF.

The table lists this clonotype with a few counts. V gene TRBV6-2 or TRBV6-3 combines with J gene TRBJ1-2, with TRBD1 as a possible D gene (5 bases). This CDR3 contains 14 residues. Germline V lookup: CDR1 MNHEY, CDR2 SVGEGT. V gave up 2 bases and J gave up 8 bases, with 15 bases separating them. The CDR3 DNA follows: TGTGCCAGCAGTTACGCAGGGTACGGCGCGGGCTACACCTTC. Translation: CASSYAGYGAGYTF.

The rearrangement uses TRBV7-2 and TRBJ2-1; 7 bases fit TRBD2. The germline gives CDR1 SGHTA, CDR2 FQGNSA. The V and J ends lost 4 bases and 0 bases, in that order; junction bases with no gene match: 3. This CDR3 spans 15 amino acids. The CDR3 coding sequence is TGTGCCAGCAGCTCGAGCGGGAACTCCTACAATGAGCAGTTCTTC. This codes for CASSSSGNSYNEQFF. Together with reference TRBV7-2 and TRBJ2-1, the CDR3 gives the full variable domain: GAGVSQSPSNKVTEKGKDVELRCDPISGHTALYWYRQSLGQGLEFLIYFQGNSAPDKSGLPSDRFSAERTGGSVSTLTIQRTQQEDSAVYLCASSSSGNSYNEQFFGPGTRLTVL.

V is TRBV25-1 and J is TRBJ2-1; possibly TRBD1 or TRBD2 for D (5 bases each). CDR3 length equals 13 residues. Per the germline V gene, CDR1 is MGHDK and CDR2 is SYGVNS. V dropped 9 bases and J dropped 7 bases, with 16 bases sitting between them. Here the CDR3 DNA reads TGTGCCAGTAGCGCTTCCAGGGCAAATGAGCAGTTCTTC. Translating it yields CASSASRANEQFF.

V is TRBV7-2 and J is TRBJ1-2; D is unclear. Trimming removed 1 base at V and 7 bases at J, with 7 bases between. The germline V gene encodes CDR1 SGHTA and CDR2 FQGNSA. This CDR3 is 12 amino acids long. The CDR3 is CASSLGMFGYTF. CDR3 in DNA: TGTGCCAGCAGCTTAGGAATGTTTGGCTACACCTTC.

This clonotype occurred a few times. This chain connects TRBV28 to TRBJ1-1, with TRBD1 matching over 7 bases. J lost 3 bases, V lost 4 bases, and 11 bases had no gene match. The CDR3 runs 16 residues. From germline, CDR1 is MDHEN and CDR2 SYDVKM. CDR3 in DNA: TGTGCCAGCAGTTCTTCAGCGACAGGGACTTACACTGAAGCTTTCTTT. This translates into CASSSSATGTYTEAFF. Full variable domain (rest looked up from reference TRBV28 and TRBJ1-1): DVKVTQSSRYLVKRTGEKVFLECVQDMDHENMFWYRQDPGLGLRLIYFSYDVKMKEKGDIPEGYSVSREKKERFSLILESASTNQTSMYLCASSSSATGTYTEAFFGQGTRLTVV.

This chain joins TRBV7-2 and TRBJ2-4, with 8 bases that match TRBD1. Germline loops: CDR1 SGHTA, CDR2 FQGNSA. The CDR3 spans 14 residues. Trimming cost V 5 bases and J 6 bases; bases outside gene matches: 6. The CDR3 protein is CASSPQGAGNIQYF. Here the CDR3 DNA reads TGTGCCAGCAGCCCTCAGGGGGCAGGAAACATTCAGTACTTC.

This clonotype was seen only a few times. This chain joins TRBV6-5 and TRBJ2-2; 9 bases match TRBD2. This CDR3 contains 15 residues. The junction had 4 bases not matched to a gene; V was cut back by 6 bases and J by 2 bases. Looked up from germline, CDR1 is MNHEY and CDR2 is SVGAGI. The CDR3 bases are TGTGCCAGCAGACCAGCGGGAGGAAACACCGGGGAGCTGTTTTTT. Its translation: CASRPAGGNTGELFF.

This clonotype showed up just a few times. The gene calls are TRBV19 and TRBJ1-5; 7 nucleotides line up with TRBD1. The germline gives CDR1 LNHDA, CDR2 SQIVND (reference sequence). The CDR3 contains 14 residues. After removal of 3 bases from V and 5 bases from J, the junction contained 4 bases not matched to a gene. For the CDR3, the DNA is TGTGCCAGTAGTATTAAACAGGGGTATCAGCCCCAGCATTTT. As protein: CASSIKQGYQPQHF.

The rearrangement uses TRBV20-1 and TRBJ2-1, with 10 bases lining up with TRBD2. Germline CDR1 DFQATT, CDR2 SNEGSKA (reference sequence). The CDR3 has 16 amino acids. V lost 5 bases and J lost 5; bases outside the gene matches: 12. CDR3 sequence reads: CSASALASGRNNEQFF. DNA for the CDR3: TGCAGTGCTTCGGCGCTGGCTAGCGGGAGAAACAATGAGCAGTTCTTC.

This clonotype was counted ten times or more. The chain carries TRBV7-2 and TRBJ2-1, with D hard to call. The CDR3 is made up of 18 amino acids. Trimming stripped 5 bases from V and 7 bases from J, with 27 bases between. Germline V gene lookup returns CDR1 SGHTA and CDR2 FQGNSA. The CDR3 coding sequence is TGTGCCAGCAGCATTAGGGTCGCGGAGACTTCCTTAGGAAATGAGCAGTTCTTC. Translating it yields CASSIRVAETSLGNEQFF.

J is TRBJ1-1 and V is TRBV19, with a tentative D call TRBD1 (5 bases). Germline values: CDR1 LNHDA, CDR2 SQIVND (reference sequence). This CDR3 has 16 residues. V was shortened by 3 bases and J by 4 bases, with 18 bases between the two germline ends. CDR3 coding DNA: TGTGCCAGTAGTATGGGGACCCGGCGGTTGGCCACTGAAGCTTTCTTT. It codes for CASSMGTRRLATEAFF.

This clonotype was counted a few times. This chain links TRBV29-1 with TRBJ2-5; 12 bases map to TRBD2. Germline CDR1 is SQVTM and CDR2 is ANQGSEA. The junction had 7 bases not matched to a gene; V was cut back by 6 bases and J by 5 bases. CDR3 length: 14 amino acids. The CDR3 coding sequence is TGCAGCGTGGGGACTAGCGGGCGAGGGGAGACCCAGTACTTC. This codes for CSVGTSGRGETQYF.

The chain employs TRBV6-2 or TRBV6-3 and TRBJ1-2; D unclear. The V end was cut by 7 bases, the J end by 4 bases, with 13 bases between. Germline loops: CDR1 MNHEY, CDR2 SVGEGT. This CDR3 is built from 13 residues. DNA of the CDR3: TGTGCCAGCAACCCCGACCGACTCTATGGCTACACCTTC. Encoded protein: CASNPDRLYGYTF.

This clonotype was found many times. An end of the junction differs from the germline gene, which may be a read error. Written as DNA, the CDR3 is TGTGCCAGCAGCTCACAACAGGGGACCGAAGGTTTCTTT. Amino acids: CASSSQQGTEGFF. The chain carries TRBV7-2 and TRBJ1-1, with 7 bases matching TRBD1. The CDR3 spans 13 residues. Looked up from germline, CDR1 is SGHTA and CDR2 is FQGNSA.